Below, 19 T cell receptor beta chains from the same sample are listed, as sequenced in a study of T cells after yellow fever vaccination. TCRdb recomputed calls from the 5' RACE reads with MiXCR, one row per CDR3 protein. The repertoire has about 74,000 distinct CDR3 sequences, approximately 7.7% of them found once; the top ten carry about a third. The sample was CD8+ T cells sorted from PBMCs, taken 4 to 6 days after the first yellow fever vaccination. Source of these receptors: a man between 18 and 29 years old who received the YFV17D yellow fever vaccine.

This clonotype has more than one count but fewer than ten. CDR3 protein: CASSQESGGHGYEQYF. For the CDR3, the DNA is TGCGCCAGCAGCCAAGAATCTGGGGGCCACGGCTACGAGCAGTACTTC. The chain carries TRBV4-1 and TRBJ2-7; D possibly corresponds to TRBD1 (6 bases). The CDR3 consists of 16 residues. Trimming pared 0 bases from V and 3 bases from J, leaving 15 bases between. Germline assignment: CDR1 MGHRA and CDR2 YSYEKL.

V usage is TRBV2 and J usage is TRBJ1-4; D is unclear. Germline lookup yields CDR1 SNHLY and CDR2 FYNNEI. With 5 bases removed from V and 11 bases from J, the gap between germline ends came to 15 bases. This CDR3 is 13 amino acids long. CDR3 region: CASSRDHQGKLFF. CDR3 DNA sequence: TGTGCCAGCAGTCGAGATCACCAAGGGAAACTGTTTTTT.

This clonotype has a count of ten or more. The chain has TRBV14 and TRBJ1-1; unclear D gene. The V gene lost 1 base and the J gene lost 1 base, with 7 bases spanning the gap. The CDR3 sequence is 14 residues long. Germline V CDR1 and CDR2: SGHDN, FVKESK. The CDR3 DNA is TGTGCCAGCAGCCAAGTTCAAGAGAACACTGAAGCTTTCTTT. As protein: CASSQVQENTEAFF.

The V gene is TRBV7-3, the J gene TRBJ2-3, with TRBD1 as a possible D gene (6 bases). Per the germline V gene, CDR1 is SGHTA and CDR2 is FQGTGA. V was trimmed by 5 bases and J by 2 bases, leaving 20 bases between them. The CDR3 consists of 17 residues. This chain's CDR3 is CASSAHPPGTITDTQYF. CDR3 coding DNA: TGTGCCAGCAGCGCGCACCCCCCCGGGACAATCACAGATACGCAGTATTTT.

The CDR3 region has the DNA TGTGCCAGCAGAGCGGGGGGGCGGGGGAATGAGCAGTTCTTC. It yields the protein CASRAGGRGNEQFF. The chain has TRBV5-4 and TRBJ2-1; 10 bases are shared with TRBD2. From germline, CDR1 is SGHNT and CDR2 YYREEE (reference sequence). Trimming cost V 5 bases and J 7 bases; bases outside gene matches: 6. The CDR3 sequence is 14 residues long.

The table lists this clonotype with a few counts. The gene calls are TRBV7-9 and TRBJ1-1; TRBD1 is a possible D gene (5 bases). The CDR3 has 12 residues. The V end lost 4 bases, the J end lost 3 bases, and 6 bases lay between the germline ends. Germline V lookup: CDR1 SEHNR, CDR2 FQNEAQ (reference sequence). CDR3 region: CASSWGYTEAFF. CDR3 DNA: TGTGCCAGCAGCTGGGGCTACACTGAAGCTTTCTTT.

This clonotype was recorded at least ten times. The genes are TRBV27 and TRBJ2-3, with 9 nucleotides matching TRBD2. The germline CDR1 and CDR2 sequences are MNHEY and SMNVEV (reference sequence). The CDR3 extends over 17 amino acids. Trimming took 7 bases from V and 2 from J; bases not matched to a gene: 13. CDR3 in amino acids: CASTPRSGGHLTDTQYF. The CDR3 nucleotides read TGTGCCAGCACCCCTCGGAGCGGGGGGCATCTCACAGATACGCAGTATTTT.

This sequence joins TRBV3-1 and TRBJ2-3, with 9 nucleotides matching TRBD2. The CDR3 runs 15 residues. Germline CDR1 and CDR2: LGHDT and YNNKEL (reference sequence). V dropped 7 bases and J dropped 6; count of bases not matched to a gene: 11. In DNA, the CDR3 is TGTGCCAGCATCCACTTAGCGGGGGCCAGGGATACGCAGTATTTT. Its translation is CASIHLAGARDTQYF.

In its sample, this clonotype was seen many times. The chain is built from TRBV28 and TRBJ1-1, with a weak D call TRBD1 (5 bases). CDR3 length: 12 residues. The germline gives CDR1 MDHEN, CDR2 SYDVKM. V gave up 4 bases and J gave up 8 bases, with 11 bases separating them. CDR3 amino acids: CASSSSGLEAFF. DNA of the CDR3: TGTGCCAGCAGTTCCTCGGGGCTAGAAGCTTTCTTT.

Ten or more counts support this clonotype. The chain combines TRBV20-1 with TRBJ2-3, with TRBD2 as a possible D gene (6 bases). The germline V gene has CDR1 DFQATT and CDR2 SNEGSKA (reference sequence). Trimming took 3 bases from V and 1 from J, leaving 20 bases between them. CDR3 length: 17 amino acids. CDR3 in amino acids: CSASGYWGEGGTDTQYF. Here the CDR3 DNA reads TGCAGTGCTAGTGGTTATTGGGGGGAAGGTGGCACAGATACGCAGTATTTT.

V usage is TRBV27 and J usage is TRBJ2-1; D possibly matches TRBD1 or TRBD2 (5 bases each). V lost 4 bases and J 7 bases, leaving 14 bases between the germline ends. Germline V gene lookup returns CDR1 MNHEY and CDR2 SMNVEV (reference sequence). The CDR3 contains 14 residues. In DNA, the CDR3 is TGTGCCAGCAGTTCCCCGCCGTGGGGGAATGAGCAGTTCTTC. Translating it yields CASSSPPWGNEQFF.

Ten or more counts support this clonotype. CDR3 nucleotides: TGTGCCAGCAGTTTATACGGGAGCGCGACTGATACGCAGTATTTT. Protein product: CASSLYGSATDTQYF. V usage is TRBV12-3 or TRBV12-4 and J usage is TRBJ2-3; D is possibly TRBD2 (6 bases). The CDR3 loop spans 15 amino acids. V gave up 2 bases and J gave up 6 bases, with 15 bases separating them.

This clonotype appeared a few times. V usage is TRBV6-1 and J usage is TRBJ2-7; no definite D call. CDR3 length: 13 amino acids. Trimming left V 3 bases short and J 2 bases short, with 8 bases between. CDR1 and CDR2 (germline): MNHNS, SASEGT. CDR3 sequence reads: CASSDRVAYEQYF. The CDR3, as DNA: TGTGCCAGCAGTGACCGGGTCGCCTACGAGCAGTACTTC.

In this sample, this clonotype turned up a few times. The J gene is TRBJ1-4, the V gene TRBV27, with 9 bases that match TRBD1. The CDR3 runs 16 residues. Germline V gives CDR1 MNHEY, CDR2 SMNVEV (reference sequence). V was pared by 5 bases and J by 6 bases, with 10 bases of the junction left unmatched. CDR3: CASSTALDRGYEKLFF. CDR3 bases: TGTGCCAGCAGTACGGCACTGGACAGGGGTTATGAAAAACTGTTTTTT.

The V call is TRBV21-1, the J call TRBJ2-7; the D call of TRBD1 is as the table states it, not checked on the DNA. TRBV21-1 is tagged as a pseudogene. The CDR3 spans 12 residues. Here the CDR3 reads CASIKTGNEQYV. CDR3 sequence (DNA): TGTGCCAGCATCAAGACAGGGAACGAGCAGTACGTC.

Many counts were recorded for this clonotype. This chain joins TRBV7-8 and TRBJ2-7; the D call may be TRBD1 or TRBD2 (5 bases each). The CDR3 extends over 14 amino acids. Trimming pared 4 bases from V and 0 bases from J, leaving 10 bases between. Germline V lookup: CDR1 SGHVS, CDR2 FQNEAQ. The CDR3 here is CASSSGTVSYEQYF. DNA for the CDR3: TGTGCCAGCAGCTCGGGGACCGTCTCCTACGAGCAGTACTTC.

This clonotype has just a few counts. CDR3 sequence (DNA): TGCAGCGTTGCTCCCAGGGGGGGAACTAATGAAAAACTGTTTTTT. This gives the protein CSVAPRGGTNEKLFF. V and J are TRBV29-1 and TRBJ1-4, with 7 bases that match TRBD1. The ends lost 4 bases at V and 1 base at J; junction bases unmatched: 6. The CDR3 has 15 amino acids. Per the germline V gene, CDR1 is SQVTM and CDR2 is ANQGSEA.

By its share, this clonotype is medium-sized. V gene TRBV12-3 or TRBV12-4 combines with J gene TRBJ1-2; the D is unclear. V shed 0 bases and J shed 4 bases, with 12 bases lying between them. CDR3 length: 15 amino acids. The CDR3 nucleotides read TGTGCCAGCAGTTTAGCGCTAGGCAGGAGCTATGGCTACACCTTC. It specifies CASSLALGRSYGYTF.

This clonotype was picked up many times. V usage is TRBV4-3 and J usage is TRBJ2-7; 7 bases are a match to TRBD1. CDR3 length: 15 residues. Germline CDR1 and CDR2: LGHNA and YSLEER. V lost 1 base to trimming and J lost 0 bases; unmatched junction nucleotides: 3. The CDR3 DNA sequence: TGCGCCAGCAGCCAAGGGACAGGTGGCTCCTACGAGCAGTACTTC. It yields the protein CASSQGTGGSYEQYF.